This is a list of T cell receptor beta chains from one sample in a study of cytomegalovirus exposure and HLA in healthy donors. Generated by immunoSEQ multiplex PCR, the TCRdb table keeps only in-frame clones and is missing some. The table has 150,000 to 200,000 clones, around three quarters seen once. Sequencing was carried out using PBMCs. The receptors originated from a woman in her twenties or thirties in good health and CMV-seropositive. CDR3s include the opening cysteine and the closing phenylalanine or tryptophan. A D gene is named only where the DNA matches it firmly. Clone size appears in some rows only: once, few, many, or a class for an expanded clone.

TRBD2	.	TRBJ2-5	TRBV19	CASSIATSGGETQYF	TGTGCCAGTAGTATAGCCACTAGCGGAGGTGAGACCCAGTACTTC
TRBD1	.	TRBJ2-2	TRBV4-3	CASSLTGGSNTGELFF	TGCGCCAGCAGCCTGACAGGGGGTTCGAACACCGGGGAGCTGTTTTTT
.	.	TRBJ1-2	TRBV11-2	CASSLNLYGYTF	TGTGCCAGCAGCTTGAACTTATATGGCTACACCTTC
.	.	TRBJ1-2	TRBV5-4	CASSLGVEALGYTF	TGTGCCAGCAGCTTGGGGGTTGAGGCCCTGGGCTACACCTTC
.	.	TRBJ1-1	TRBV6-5	CASKQGWNTEAFF	TGTGCCAGCAAACAGGGCTGGAACACTGAAGCTTTCTTT
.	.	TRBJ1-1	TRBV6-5	CASSWTPSNTEAFF	TGTGCCAGCAGTTGGACACCCTCGAACACTGAAGCTTTCTTT
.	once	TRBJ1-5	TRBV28	CASSLSGGNQPQHF	TGTGCCAGCAGTTTGAGCGGTGGGAACCAGCCCCAGCATTTT
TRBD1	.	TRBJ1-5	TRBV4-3	CASSSDRVSNQPQHF	TGCGCCAGCAGCTCAGACAGGGTTAGCAATCAGCCCCAGCATTTT
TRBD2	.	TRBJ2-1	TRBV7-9	CASNSGLAGGPSYNEQFF	TGTGCCAGCAACTCTGGACTAGCGGGAGGCCCCTCCTACAATGAGCAGTTCTTC
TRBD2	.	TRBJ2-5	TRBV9	CASSAGLAGGLQETQYF	TGTGCCAGCAGCGCCGGACTAGCGGGGGGGCTCCAAGAGACCCAGTACTTC
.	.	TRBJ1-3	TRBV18	CASSNGQGNTIYF	TGTGCCAGCTCAAATGGACAGGGAAACACCATATATTTT